The 30 T cell receptor beta chains given below trace back to one sample, sequenced in a study of cytomegalovirus exposure and HLA in healthy donors. Primers included in the PCR were 60 Vbeta and 13 Jbeta primers. The assay was immunoSEQ multiplex PCR, and TCRdb's table has in-frame clones only and misses some. Of under 200,000 clones in the sample, approximately 84% were seen once. The sample taken for sequencing was PBMCs. These receptors came from a woman in her fifties or sixties in good health and CMV-seropositive.

The rearrangement uses TRBV5-1 and TRBJ1-4, with unresolved D. Germline V lookup: CDR1 SGHRS, CDR2 YFSETQ. The CDR3 has 15 amino acids. Trimming took off 4 bases at V and 4 bases at J, with 14 bases between the two ends. The CDR3 coding sequence is TGCGCCAGCAGCGAAACGCGGGGAAGTAATGAAAAACTGTTTTTT. Amino acids: CASSETRGSNEKLFF.

The CDR3 DNA follows: TGTGCCAGCGGACGCGACAGGACGAACACCGGGGAGCTGTTTTTT. This encodes CASGRDRTNTGELFF. The chain joins TRBV2 to TRBJ2-2, with a possible D match to TRBD1 (6 bases). The CDR3 length is 15 residues. Germline V gene lookup returns CDR1 SNHLY and CDR2 FYNNEI. Between the trimmed V and J ends, which lost 8 bases and 0 bases, there was a span of 13 bases.

The rearrangement joins TRBV10-3 to TRBJ1-1; TRBD1 matches 8 bases. The CDR3 totals 14 residues. V shed 2 bases and J 7 bases; nucleotides not matched to a gene: 6. CDR1 and CDR2 from the germline V gene are ENHRY and SYGVKD. The CDR3 region is CAISERQGNVEAFF. The CDR3 DNA sequence: TGTGCCATCAGTGAGAGACAGGGGAACGTTGAAGCTTTCTTT.

There are a few counts of this clone. This rearrangement joins TRBV7-2 to TRBJ1-1; D unclear. Germline V gene data show CDR1 as SGHTA and CDR2 as FQGNSA. The V gene lost 7 bases and the J gene lost 5 bases, with 8 bases spanning the gap. The CDR3 has 11 amino acids. Here the CDR3 reads CASTLGTEAFF. The DNA for the CDR3 is TGTGCCAGCACCCTCGGTACTGAAGCTTTCTTT.

The chain uses TRBV4-2 and TRBJ2-1; TRBD1 agrees at 7 bases. CDR1 LGHNA and CDR2 YNFKEQ come from the germline V gene. V was clipped by 0 bases and J by 4 bases; unmatched bases: 6. The CDR3 consists of 16 residues. CDR3: CASSQDRGTVYNEQFF. The CDR3 coding sequence is TGTGCCAGCAGCCAAGATAGAGGGACAGTATACAATGAGCAGTTCTTC.

The rearrangement uses TRBV2 and TRBJ1-5; 7 nucleotides match TRBD1. V was clipped by 8 bases and J by 2 bases; unmatched bases: 6. The CDR3 extends over 14 amino acids. CDR1 is SNHLY and CDR2 is FYNNEI in the germline V gene. DNA of the CDR3: TGTGCCAGCGGAAGGGACAGCGGCAATCAGCCCCAGCATTTT. It yields the protein CASGRDSGNQPQHF.

This chain joins TRBV19 and TRBJ2-1; TRBD1 agrees at 9 bases. The CDR3 consists of 15 residues. CDR1 is LNHDA and CDR2 is SQIVND in the germline V gene (reference sequence). V lost 4 bases, J lost 6 bases, and 7 bases stayed unmatched. CDR3 bases: TGTGCCAGTAGTACCGTCGACAGGGGGGGCAATGAGCAGTTCTTC. As protein: CASSTVDRGGNEQFF.

CDR3 nucleotides: TGTGCCAGTAGCCCCCTAGGAACCCAAGAGACCCAGTACTTC. Its translation is CASSPLGTQETQYF. The chain recombines TRBV19 with TRBJ2-5; D is unclear. The CDR3 runs 14 residues. V was pared by 6 bases and J by 1 base, with 12 bases between. Germline V gene sequence: CDR1 LNHDA, CDR2 SQIVND (reference sequence).

The rearrangement links TRBV7-2 to TRBJ1-2, with 8 bases aligning to TRBD1. This CDR3 is built from 14 residues. The V gene end was trimmed by 0 bases and the J gene end by 7 bases; junction bases not matched to a gene: 4. Germline CDR1 SGHTA, CDR2 FQGNSA. The CDR3 spells CASSLADRDAGYTF. CDR3 coding DNA: TGTGCCAGCAGCTTAGCGGACAGGGATGCTGGCTACACCTTC.

V is TRBV10-1 and J is TRBJ2-3, with 7 bases that match TRBD1. J was trimmed by 1 base and V by 5 bases; bases with no gene match: 3. The germline CDR1 and CDR2 sequences are WNHNN and SYGVQD (reference sequence). The CDR3 is made up of 14 amino acids. The CDR3 DNA sequence: TGCGCCAGCAGTACCGACAGGGGCACAGATACGCAGTATTTT. The encoded protein is CASSTDRGTDTQYF.

J is TRBJ2-1 and V is TRBV5-1; the match to TRBD2 covers 9 bases. The CDR3 covers 16 residues. With V trimmed by 1 base and J by 0 bases, 2 bases remained unmatched. Germline V lookup: CDR1 SGHRS, CDR2 YFSETQ. Here the CDR3 reads CASSLFSGSSYNEQFF. DNA of the CDR3: TGCGCCAGCAGCTTGTTTAGCGGGAGCTCCTACAATGAGCAGTTCTTC.

This clone was observed a single time. This chain uses TRBV7-2 with TRBJ1-2, with 9 nucleotides matching TRBD1. Per the germline V gene, CDR1 is SGHTA and CDR2 is FQGNSA. This CDR3 region has 16 residues. J was trimmed by 4 bases and V by 5 bases; bases with no gene match: 11. CDR3 nucleotide sequence: TGTGCCAGCAGCCGGGAGACAGGGGGTTCAGCCTATGGCTACACCTTC. Encoded protein: CASSRETGGSAYGYTF.

This chain joins TRBV10-3 and TRBJ2-7; TRBD2 might be the D (6 bases). Germline V CDR1 and CDR2: ENHRY, SYGVKD. Trimming removed 3 bases from V and 7 bases from J, with 28 bases in between. CDR3 length: 18 amino acids. CDR3 region: CAISENRLVGTGYLEQYF. CDR3 DNA: TGTGCCATCAGTGAAAACCGTCTCGTCGGGACTGGTTATTTAGAGCAGTACTTC.

This clone was seen once. V and J are TRBV2 and TRBJ1-2; 7 nucleotides agree with TRBD1. The CDR3 has 14 amino acids. Germline trimming cut 5 bases from V and 4 bases from J; bases unmatched to any gene: 7. CDR1 SNHLY and CDR2 FYNNEI come from the germline V gene. CDR3 in amino acids: CASSLTTGVYGYTF. The CDR3 region has the DNA TGTGCCAGCAGTCTCACTACAGGGGTCTATGGCTACACCTTC.

This chain uses TRBV10-3 with TRBJ2-2, with 7 bases identical to TRBD1. Germline CDR1 and CDR2: ENHRY and SYGVKD. This CDR3 region has 17 residues. The V and J ends lost 5 bases and 0 bases, in that order; junction bases with no gene match: 9. CDR3 DNA sequence: TGTGCCATCAGTACGTCCTCACAGGGGTCGAACACCGGGGAGCTGTTTTTT. The encoded protein is CAISTSSQGSNTGELFF.

V and J are TRBV28 and TRBJ2-7, with 7 positions matching TRBD1. The CDR3 runs to 15 residues. After removal of 4 bases from V and 1 base from J, the junction contained 7 bases not matched to a gene. Germline CDR1 reads MDHEN; CDR2 reads SYDVKM. This CDR3 is CASSSPGTASYEQYF. The CDR3 coding sequence is TGTGCCAGCAGTTCCCCCGGGACAGCGTCCTACGAGCAGTACTTC. Based on the CDR3 plus reference TRBV28 and TRBJ2-7, the full variable domain is DVKVTQSSRYLVKRTGEKVFLECVQDMDHENMFWYRQDPGLGLRLIYFSYDVKMKEKGDIPEGYSVSREKKERFSLILESASTNQTSMYLCASSSPGTASYEQYFGPGTRLTVT.

V and J are TRBV30 and TRBJ2-7; D perhaps matches TRBD1 (5 bases). The ends were cut back, 1 base at V and 6 bases at J, with 31 bases in the middle. The CDR3 is 19 amino acids. Germline V gives CDR1 GTSNPN, CDR2 SVGIG (reference sequence). DNA of the CDR3: TGTGCCTGGAGTGAGGCCGTTGGGCTACAGGAGACTTACCCTCTCGAGCAGTACTTC. This codes for CAWSEAVGLQETYPLEQYF. The variable domain in full, with the rest retrieved from reference TRBV30 and TRBJ2-7, is SQTIHQWPATLVQPVGSPLSLECTVEGTSNPNLYWYRQAAGRGLQLLFYSVGIGQISSEVPQNLSASRPQDRQFILSSKKLLLSDSGFYLCAWSEAVGLQETYPLEQYFGPGTRLTVT.

This rearrangement joins TRBV5-5 to TRBJ2-4, with TRBD1 matching 7 bases. The CDR3 spans 14 residues. Germline trimming cut 3 bases from V and 5 bases from J; bases unmatched to any gene: 5. Germline V gives CDR1 SGHKS, CDR2 YYEKEE (reference sequence). This CDR3 reads CASSSQGSQNIQYF. CDR3 nucleotides: TGTGCCAGCAGCTCACAGGGGTCCCAAAACATTCAGTACTTC. The variable domain in full, with the rest retrieved from reference TRBV5-5 and TRBJ2-4, is DAGVTQSPTHLIKTRGQQVTLRCSPISGHKSVSWYQQVLGQGPQFIFQYYEKEERGRGNFPDRFSARQFPNYSSELNVNALLLGDSALYLCASSSQGSQNIQYFGAGTRLSVL.

The CDR3 is CASRQGQNYGYTF. The CDR3 nucleotides read TGTGCCAGCAGACAGGGACAGAACTATGGCTACACCTTC. The chain combines TRBV25-1 with TRBJ1-2; 7 positions match TRBD1. This CDR3 spans 13 amino acids. With 6 bases clipped from V and 2 bases from J, the junction kept 3 bases outside the gene matches. CDR1 is MGHDK, CDR2 SYGVNS, per germline.

The chain employs TRBV4-3 and TRBJ2-5, with 8 bases identical to TRBD2. The CDR3 spans 16 residues. From germline, CDR1 is LGHNA and CDR2 YSLEER. V was clipped by 0 bases and J by 4 bases; unmatched bases: 7. The CDR3 bases are TGCGCCAGCAGCCAAGATCTACGGAGCGGGAGAGAGACCCAGTACTTC. Protein: CASSQDLRSGRETQYF.

The chain uses TRBV30 and TRBJ2-7, with unresolved D. Germline loops: CDR1 GTSNPN, CDR2 SVGIG (reference sequence). This CDR3 region has 13 residues. Trimming cost V 1 base and J 2 bases, with 9 bases left between them. CDR3: CAWSGSSPYEQYF. Here the CDR3 DNA reads TGTGCCTGGAGTGGATCCAGTCCCTACGAGCAGTACTTC.

V and J are TRBV4-1 and TRBJ1-4; TRBD1 is a possible D gene (6 bases). This CDR3 has 18 residues. V shed 1 base and J shed 7 bases, with 22 bases lying between them. Per the germline V gene, CDR1 is MGHRA and CDR2 is YSYEKL. The CDR3 DNA reads as TGCGCCAGCAGCCAAGCTCCCCGCGGGGGGGCTAAAAGTGAAAAACTGTTTTTT. This translates into CASSQAPRGGAKSEKLFF.

This sequence joins TRBV30 and TRBJ2-3; 7 positions match TRBD1. This CDR3 has 18 amino acids. Per the germline V gene, CDR1 is GTSNPN and CDR2 is SVGIG (reference sequence). V lost 2 bases to trimming and J lost 1 base; unmatched junction nucleotides: 15. In DNA, the CDR3 is TGTGCCTGGAGTCCCTTCCAGGGGGATTTCAAGGGCACAGATACGCAGTATTTT. Its translation: CAWSPFQGDFKGTDTQYF.

The chain uses TRBV28 and TRBJ1-5, with 8 bases fitting TRBD1. Germline CDR1 MDHEN, CDR2 SYDVKM. This CDR3 has 17 amino acids. V trimming: 0 bases; J trimming: 0 bases; junction bases outside the gene matches: 4. CDR3 sequence: CASSLWAGQDSNQPQHF. The CDR3 DNA reads as TGTGCCAGCAGTTTATGGGCGGGACAGGATAGCAATCAGCCCCAGCATTTT.

V is TRBV28 and J is TRBJ2-7, with TRBD1 matching 7 bases. This CDR3 has 15 residues. The V segment lost 5 bases and the J segment 2 bases; nucleotides outside the gene matches: 9. CDR1 MDHEN and CDR2 SYDVKM come from the germline V gene. The CDR3 nucleotides read TGTGCCAGCAGTACTCTGACAGGGAAGACCTACGAGCAGTACTTC. Encoded protein: CASSTLTGKTYEQYF.

The V gene is TRBV7-2, the J gene TRBJ1-5; a possible D gene is TRBD1 (6 bases). Trimming shortened V by 1 base and J by 3 bases, and 10 bases separated the two germline ends. This CDR3 has 15 residues. Per germline, CDR1 SGHTA and CDR2 FQGNSA. This CDR3 is CASSLDQGINQPQHF. The DNA of the CDR3 is TGTGCCAGCAGCTTAGACCAGGGGATCAATCAGCCCCAGCATTTT.

The rearrangement uses TRBV5-5 and TRBJ1-1; no reliable D call. CDR1 is SGHKS and CDR2 is YYEKEE in the germline V gene (reference sequence). The CDR3 runs to 13 residues. Trimming left V 0 bases short and J 0 bases short, with 3 bases between. This chain's CDR3 is CASSLAVNTEAFF. The CDR3 DNA reads TGTGCCAGCAGCTTGGCGGTGAACACTGAAGCTTTCTTT.

The rearrangement joins TRBV9 to TRBJ2-5; possible D gene TRBD2, 5 bases. The CDR3 is 15 residues long. Trimming cost V 3 bases and J 4 bases, with 16 bases left between them. CDR1 is SGDLS and CDR2 is YYNGEE in the germline V gene. This CDR3 is CASSAYEGEGETQYF. The CDR3 DNA reads TGTGCCAGCAGCGCCTATGAGGGCGAGGGAGAGACCCAGTACTTC.

This chain links TRBV7-3 with TRBJ2-5; 9 positions match TRBD2. The trim removed 3 bases at V and 2 bases at J, leaving 7 bases unmatched. This CDR3 has 16 amino acids. Germline V gene sequence: CDR1 SGHTA, CDR2 FQGTGA. The CDR3 region has the DNA TGTGCCAGCAGCTTCGGACTAGCGCCAAAGCAAGAGACCCAGTACTTC. It translates to CASSFGLAPKQETQYF.

The chain joins TRBV6-5 to TRBJ1-2, with 10 nucleotides matching TRBD1. V shed 2 bases, J shed 6 bases, and the junction held 6 bases outside the gene matches. The CDR3 extends over 15 amino acids. Germline CDR1 is MNHEY and CDR2 is SVGAGI. The CDR3 here is CASSYDRGRRNGYTF. The DNA of the CDR3 is TGTGCCAGCAGTTACGACAGGGGGCGCCGGAATGGCTACACCTTC.